These T cell receptor beta chains were read from a single sample in a study of T cells in Graves' hyperthyroidism and ophthalmopathy. MiXCR, applied by TCRdb to the multiplex PCR reads, yields one record per CDR3 protein. The data show about 480,000 distinct CDR3 sequences, approximately 14% seen once. The sequenced sample consisted of blood. These receptors were obtained from a woman aged 18-29 years with Graves' hyperthyroidism. Each CDR3 is given with its conserved first and last residue. Fields, in order: clone size, CDR3 length, J gene, D gene, V gene, CDR3 DNA, CDR3 protein. D genes are given only for firm matches. Clone size is stated in some rows and not others, as once, few, many or a class when expanded.

abundance: few; len: 15; j_gene: TRBJ1-1; d_gene: NA; v_gene: TRBV12-3/TRBV12-4; CDR3nt: TGTGCCAGCAGTCCCCGGGGGGGGGGTTGGACTGAAGCTTTCTTT; CDR3aa: CASSPRGGGWTEAFF
abundance: many; len: 14; j_gene: TRBJ1-2; d_gene: NA; v_gene: TRBV18; CDR3nt: TGTGCCAGCTCACCACAGGAGTCCGGCTATGGCTACACCTTC; CDR3aa: CASSPQESGYGYTF
abundance: many; len: 13; j_gene: TRBJ1-3; d_gene: NA; v_gene: TRBV7-6; CDR3nt: TGTGCCAGCAGCTTAGGCTGCGGAAACACCATATATTTT; CDR3aa: CASSLGCGNTIYF
abundance: NA; len: 17; j_gene: TRBJ1-1; d_gene: TRBD1; v_gene: TRBV18; CDR3nt: TGTGCCAGCTCACAAAGGAACCAGGGGGCAAGGGGCACTGAAGCTTTCTTT; CDR3aa: CASSQRNQGARGTEAFF
abundance: many; len: 16; j_gene: TRBJ2-7; d_gene: TRBD2; v_gene: TRBV20-1; CDR3nt: TGCAGTGCTAGAGATCAGGGTGCCCAGCGGGGCTACGAGCAGTACTTC; CDR3aa: CSARDQGAQRGYEQYF
abundance: many; len: 12; j_gene: TRBJ2-1; d_gene: NA; v_gene: TRBV10-3; CDR3nt: TGTGCCATCAGTGGTGGAGCGAATGAGCAGTTCTTC; CDR3aa: CAISGGANEQFF
abundance: many; len: 17; j_gene: TRBJ2-3; d_gene: NA; v_gene: TRBV2; CDR3nt: TGTGCCAGCAGTGATCGGCTAGGACTAACTGGCACAGATACGCAGTATTTT; CDR3aa: CASSDRLGLTGTDTQYF
abundance: many; len: 15; j_gene: TRBJ2-7; d_gene: NA; v_gene: TRBV27; CDR3nt: TGTGCCAGCGCAACTCCCGGGACGGTGACCTACGAGCAGTACTTC; CDR3aa: CASATPGTVTYEQYF
abundance: many; len: 12; j_gene: TRBJ1-2; d_gene: NA; v_gene: TRBV30; CDR3nt: TGTGCCTGGAGTGAAGTGTACTATGGCTACACCTTC; CDR3aa: CAWSEVYYGYTF
abundance: many; len: 15; j_gene: TRBJ2-3; d_gene: NA; v_gene: TRBV7-9; CDR3nt: TGTGCCAGCAGCTTCCCGACTAGGCGCACAGATACGCAGTATTTT; CDR3aa: CASSFPTRRTDTQYF
abundance: many; len: 16; j_gene: TRBJ1-1; d_gene: NA; v_gene: TRBV6-1; CDR3nt: TGTGCCAGCACTATGCAGGGCCATGGCATGAACACTGAAGCTTTCTTT; CDR3aa: CASTMQGHGMNTEAFF
abundance: many; len: 13; j_gene: TRBJ1-6; d_gene: TRBD1; v_gene: TRBV20-1; CDR3nt: TGCAGTGTCGGCGCCAGGGGGGAATCACCCCTCCACTTT; CDR3aa: CSVGARGESPLHF
abundance: many; len: 13; j_gene: TRBJ1-1; d_gene: NA; v_gene: TRBV27; CDR3nt: TGTGCCAGCAGTCATTGGAAGAACACTGAAGCTTTCTTT; CDR3aa: CASSHWKNTEAFF
abundance: many; len: 12; j_gene: TRBJ2-1; d_gene: NA; v_gene: TRBV24-1; CDR3nt: TGTGCCACCAGTTTGGATCACAATGAGCAGTTCTTC; CDR3aa: CATSLDHNEQFF
abundance: many; len: 14; j_gene: TRBJ1-3; d_gene: NA; v_gene: TRBV6-1; CDR3nt: TGTGCCAGCAGTGAGTGGGGAAATGGAAACACCATATATTTT; CDR3aa: CASSEWGNGNTIYF
abundance: many; len: 15; j_gene: TRBJ2-3; d_gene: NA; v_gene: TRBV7-3; CDR3nt: TGTGCCAGCAGCTTAGGGCGGGCCAGCACAGATACGCAGTATTTT; CDR3aa: CASSLGRASTDTQYF
abundance: few; len: 15; j_gene: TRBJ2-7; d_gene: TRBD2; v_gene: TRBV5-1; CDR3nt: TGCGCCAGCAGCTTCCGGACTAGCAGCTCCTACGAGCAGTACTTC; CDR3aa: CASSFRTSSSYEQYF
abundance: many; len: 15; j_gene: TRBJ1-2; d_gene: NA; v_gene: TRBV11-2; CDR3nt: TGTGCCAGCAGCCCCTTAATCATTGCCGGGGATGGCTACACCTTC; CDR3aa: CASSPLIIAGDGYTF
abundance: many; len: 13; j_gene: TRBJ2-1; d_gene: NA; v_gene: TRBV19; CDR3nt: TGTGCCAGTAGTGCGGGATCGTACAATGAGCAGTTCTTC; CDR3aa: CASSAGSYNEQFF
abundance: many; len: 15; j_gene: TRBJ1-1; d_gene: NA; v_gene: TRBV12-3/TRBV12-4; CDR3nt: TGTGCCAGCAGTCCTCCCCACGCGGGGAACACTGAAGCTTTCTTT; CDR3aa: CASSPPHAGNTEAFF
abundance: NA; len: 16; j_gene: TRBJ1-2; d_gene: TRBD1; v_gene: TRBV19; CDR3nt: TGTGCCAGTAGTAGAGGACAGGGGGCGAATTCCTATGGCTACACCTTC; CDR3aa: CASSRGQGANSYGYTF
abundance: many; len: 16; j_gene: TRBJ2-7; d_gene: NA; v_gene: TRBV12-5; CDR3nt: TGTGCTAGTGGTTTCCTACCGGGCCAGGATACCTACGAGCAGTACTTC; CDR3aa: CASGFLPGQDTYEQYF
abundance: NA; len: 12; j_gene: TRBJ2-7; d_gene: NA; v_gene: TRBV19; CDR3nt: TGTGCCAGTAGTATAGATCTTAGGGAGCAGTACTTC; CDR3aa: CASSIDLREQYF
abundance: many; len: 13; j_gene: TRBJ1-2; d_gene: NA; v_gene: TRBV28; CDR3nt: TGTGCCAGCAGTTCCAGGGTTATCTATGGCTACACCTTC; CDR3aa: CASSSRVIYGYTF
abundance: NA; len: 15; j_gene: TRBJ1-2; d_gene: NA; v_gene: TRBV4-1; CDR3nt: TGCGCCAGCAGCCAAGAACGCAGCCGGAACTATGGCTACACCTTC; CDR3aa: CASSQERSRNYGYTF
abundance: NA; len: 17; j_gene: TRBJ2-1; d_gene: NA; v_gene: TRBV3-1; CDR3nt: TGTGCCAGCAGCCAAGGGACAGGGTTCGGGGGGGCCAATGAGCAGTTCTTC; CDR3aa: CASSQGTGFGGANEQFF
abundance: few; len: 14; j_gene: TRBJ1-5; d_gene: NA; v_gene: TRBV20-1; CDR3nt: TGCAGTGCTAGTAACGTGAATAGCAATCAGCCCCAGCATTTT; CDR3aa: CSASNVNSNQPQHF
abundance: many; len: 16; j_gene: TRBJ1-1; d_gene: TRBD1; v_gene: TRBV10-3; CDR3nt: TGTGCCATCAGTGAGTCGGAAAGACAGGGGATAAGTAAAGCTTTCTTT; CDR3aa: CAISESERQGISKAFF
abundance: NA; len: 16; j_gene: TRBJ1-4; d_gene: NA; v_gene: TRBV19; CDR3nt: TGTGCCAGTAGTATCGGGGGCGGAGCAACTAATGAAAAACTGTTTTTT; CDR3aa: CASSIGGGATNEKLFF
abundance: many; len: 15; j_gene: TRBJ1-2; d_gene: NA; v_gene: TRBV12-3/TRBV12-4; CDR3nt: TGTGCCACCAGACCGGGGGGTTCTTGGAACTATGGCTACACCTTC; CDR3aa: CATRPGGSWNYGYTF
abundance: many; len: 14; j_gene: TRBJ2-1; d_gene: NA; v_gene: TRBV5-1; CDR3nt: TGCGCCAGCAGCTTGGGGACACTCAACAATGAGCAGTTCTTC; CDR3aa: CASSLGTLNNEQFF
abundance: NA; len: 13; j_gene: TRBJ1-2; d_gene: NA; v_gene: TRBV20-1; CDR3nt: TGCAGTGCTAGCAGGGAGTCGGGCTATGGCTACACCTTC; CDR3aa: CSASRESGYGYTF
abundance: many; len: 13; j_gene: TRBJ1-2; d_gene: NA; v_gene: TRBV13; CDR3nt: TGTGCCAGCAGCGCGGGCCCCAACGATGGCTACACCTTC; CDR3aa: CASSAGPNDGYTF
abundance: many; len: 14; j_gene: TRBJ2-3; d_gene: NA; v_gene: TRBV9; CDR3nt: TGTGCCAGCAGCGTAGAGTACTACACAGATACGCAGTATTTT; CDR3aa: CASSVEYYTDTQYF
abundance: many; len: 13; j_gene: TRBJ2-2; d_gene: NA; v_gene: TRBV11-2; CDR3nt: TGTGCCAGCAGCTTAGCTCGCACCGGGGAGCTGTTTTTT; CDR3aa: CASSLARTGELFF
abundance: many; len: 13; j_gene: TRBJ2-7; d_gene: NA; v_gene: TRBV19; CDR3nt: TGTGCCAGTGGAAGAGGTGGTACATACGAGCAGTACTTC; CDR3aa: CASGRGGTYEQYF
abundance: NA; len: 19; j_gene: TRBJ2-2; d_gene: TRBD2; v_gene: TRBV5-6; CDR3nt: TGTGCCAGCGGCTCCCTAGTGGGACTAGCGGGAGTTGTCACCGGGGAGCTGTTTTTT; CDR3aa: CASGSLVGLAGVVTGELFF
abundance: NA; len: 15; j_gene: TRBJ1-5; d_gene: NA; v_gene: TRBV24-1; CDR3nt: TGTGCCACCAGCCCGGCCAGGACGGGCAATCAGCCCCAGCATTTT; CDR3aa: CATSPARTGNQPQHF
abundance: NA; len: 16; j_gene: TRBJ2-7; d_gene: NA; v_gene: TRBV27; CDR3nt: TGTGCCAGCAGGCGACTAGGGGAGCCAACCTCCTACGAGCAGTACTTC; CDR3aa: CASRRLGEPTSYEQYF
abundance: NA; len: 17; j_gene: TRBJ1-1; d_gene: NA; v_gene: TRBV12-5; CDR3nt: TGTGCTAGTGGTTCACTACGGGGGGCGTTTGAAAACGCTGAAGCTTTCTTT; CDR3aa: CASGSLRGAFENAEAFF
abundance: many; len: 12; j_gene: TRBJ2-3; d_gene: NA; v_gene: TRBV3-1; CDR3nt: TGTGCCAGCAGCGAAATCACAGATACGCAGTATTTT; CDR3aa: CASSEITDTQYF
abundance: few; len: 13; j_gene: TRBJ2-7; d_gene: NA; v_gene: TRBV14; CDR3nt: TGTGCCAGCAGCCAAGTGACAGTCTCCGAGCAGTACTTC; CDR3aa: CASSQVTVSEQYF
abundance: many; len: 16; j_gene: TRBJ2-1; d_gene: TRBD2; v_gene: TRBV7-3; CDR3nt: TGTGCCAGCAGCTTAACGGGAGGGACGGCCCTCGATGAGCAGTTCTTC; CDR3aa: CASSLTGGTALDEQFF
abundance: many; len: 16; j_gene: TRBJ2-1; d_gene: TRBD1; v_gene: TRBV20-1; CDR3nt: TGCAGTGCTAGAGCCGTTTCCGGGACAGGGGTCAATGAGCAGTTCTTC; CDR3aa: CSARAVSGTGVNEQFF
abundance: many; len: 13; j_gene: TRBJ1-6; d_gene: NA; v_gene: TRBV6-1; CDR3nt: TGTGCCAGCAGGACAGCGTATAATTCACCCCTCCACTTT; CDR3aa: CASRTAYNSPLHF
abundance: NA; len: 13; j_gene: TRBJ2-5; d_gene: NA; v_gene: TRBV6-1; CDR3nt: TGTGCCTCGTCGTCTAGCGTTAAAGAGACCCAGTACTTC; CDR3aa: CASSSSVKETQYF
abundance: many; len: 16; j_gene: TRBJ1-2; d_gene: TRBD1; v_gene: TRBV7-6; CDR3nt: TGTGCCAGCAGCTCAACCCCGACCCACAGGGGCGAAGGCTACACCTTC; CDR3aa: CASSSTPTHRGEGYTF
abundance: many; len: 14; j_gene: TRBJ1-5; d_gene: TRBD1; v_gene: TRBV12-3/TRBV12-4; CDR3nt: TGTGCCAGCAGAACCGGGACAGGGCATCAGCCCCAGCATTTT; CDR3aa: CASRTGTGHQPQHF
abundance: many; len: 18; j_gene: TRBJ1-3; d_gene: NA; v_gene: TRBV3-1; CDR3nt: TGTGCCAGCAGCCGCCAACCATTAGACAGAATCTCTGGAAACACCATATATTTT; CDR3aa: CASSRQPLDRISGNTIYF
abundance: many; len: 16; j_gene: TRBJ1-5; d_gene: TRBD1; v_gene: TRBV6-1; CDR3nt: TGTGCCAGCAAAGGAATAGGGGACAGGAACAATCAGCCCCAGCATTTT; CDR3aa: CASKGIGDRNNQPQHF
abundance: many; len: 13; j_gene: TRBJ2-3; d_gene: TRBD2; v_gene: TRBV29-1; CDR3nt: TGCAGCGTCATAGCGGGAGCCACAGATACGCAGTATTTT; CDR3aa: CSVIAGATDTQYF
abundance: NA; len: 13; j_gene: TRBJ1-1; d_gene: NA; v_gene: TRBV5-1; CDR3nt: TGCGCCAGCAGCTTAAACGAGGTCACTGAAGCTTTCTTT; CDR3aa: CASSLNEVTEAFF
abundance: few; len: 14; j_gene: TRBJ2-7; d_gene: NA; v_gene: TRBV24-1; CDR3nt: TGTGCCACCAGTGACGCGGGACAGAACTACGAGCAGTACTTC; CDR3aa: CATSDAGQNYEQYF
abundance: NA; len: 11; j_gene: TRBJ2-5; d_gene: NA; v_gene: TRBV4-1; CDR3nt: TGCGCCAGCAGACTTATCCGCTATCAGTACTTC; CDR3aa: CASRLIRYQYF
abundance: NA; len: 14; j_gene: TRBJ1-2; d_gene: NA; v_gene: TRBV5-1; CDR3nt: TGCGCCAGCAGCTTGGAGTCTCCCCGGGATGGCTACACCTTC; CDR3aa: CASSLESPRDGYTF
abundance: NA; len: 14; j_gene: TRBJ1-5; d_gene: NA; v_gene: TRBV5-1; CDR3nt: TGCGCCAGCAGCTTGGAAGGGCCGGGTCAGCCCCAGCATTTT; CDR3aa: CASSLEGPGQPQHF
abundance: NA; len: 14; j_gene: TRBJ1-5; d_gene: NA; v_gene: TRBV9; CDR3nt: TGTGCCAGCAGCGTAGGGTTAAGCAATCAGCCCCAGCATTTT; CDR3aa: CASSVGLSNQPQHF
abundance: NA; len: 15; j_gene: TRBJ2-3; d_gene: NA; v_gene: TRBV6-2/TRBV6-3; CDR3nt: TGTGCCAGCAGTTACGAGCCGCAAAGCACAGATACGCAGTATTTT; CDR3aa: CASSYEPQSTDTQYF